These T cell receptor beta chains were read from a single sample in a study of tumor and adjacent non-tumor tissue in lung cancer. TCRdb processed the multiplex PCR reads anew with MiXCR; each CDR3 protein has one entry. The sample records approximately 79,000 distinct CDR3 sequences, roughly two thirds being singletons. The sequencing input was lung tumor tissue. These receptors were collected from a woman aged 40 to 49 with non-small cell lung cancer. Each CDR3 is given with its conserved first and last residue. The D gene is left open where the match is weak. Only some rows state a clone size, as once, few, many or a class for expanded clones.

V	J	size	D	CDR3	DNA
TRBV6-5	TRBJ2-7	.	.	CASRPSPGLTTYQQYF	TGTGCCAGCAGGCCTTCCCCGGGCCTGACCACCTACCAGCAGTACTTC
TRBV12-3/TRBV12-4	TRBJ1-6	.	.	CACRTPNSPLYF	TGTGCCTGCAGAACCCCTAATTCACCCCTCTACTTT
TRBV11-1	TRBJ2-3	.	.	CVSSPTGTTDTQYF	TGTGTCAGCAGTCCCACAGGGACCACAGATACGCAGTATTTT
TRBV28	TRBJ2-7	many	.	CASSFAGQRNEQYF	TGTGCCAGCAGTTTCGCGGGACAGCGGAACGAGCAGTACTTC
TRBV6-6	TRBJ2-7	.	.	CASTYNKAYEQYF	TGTGCCAGCACCTACAACAAGGCCTACGAGCAGTACTTC
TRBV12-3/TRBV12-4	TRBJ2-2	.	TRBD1	CASTGDSLTGELFF	TGTGCCAGCACCGGGGACAGTCTCACCGGGGAGCTGTTTTTT
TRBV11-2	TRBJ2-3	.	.	CVSSSDSRDTQYF	TGTGTCAGCAGCTCCGACTCAAGGGATACGCAATATTTT
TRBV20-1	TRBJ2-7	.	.	CSTIPGGSYEQYF	TGCAGTACTATCCCTGGAGGCTCCTACGAACAGTACTTC
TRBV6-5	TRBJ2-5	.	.	CASSATASVVTQYF	TGTGCCAGCAGTGCGACGGCCAGCGTGGTGACCCAGTACTTC
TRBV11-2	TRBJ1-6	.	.	CASSLALGNNPPLHF	TGTGCCAGCAGCTTAGCCTTGGGGAATAATCCACCTCTCCACTTT
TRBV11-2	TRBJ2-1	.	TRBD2	CTSNLLAGGLDEQFF	TGTACCAGCAACTTACTAGCGGGGGGGCTTGATGAACAGTTCTTC
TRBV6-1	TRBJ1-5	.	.	CTSNLATRGNQPQHF	TGTACCAGCAACCTCGCGACACGGGGCAATCAGCCCCAGCATTTT
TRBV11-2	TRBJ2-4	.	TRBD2	CVSSPGRELANNIEYF	TGTGTCAGCAGCCCGGGGCGGGAGTTAGCCAATAACATTGAGTACTTC
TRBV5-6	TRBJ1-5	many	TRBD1	CASSTGTGSSNQPQHF	TGTGCCAGCAGCACGGGGACAGGTAGTAGCAATCAGCCCCAGCATTTT
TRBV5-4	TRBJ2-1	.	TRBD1	CTNSSGTGIGEQFF	TGTACCAACAGCTCCGGGACAGGGATTGGTGAGCAGTTCTTC
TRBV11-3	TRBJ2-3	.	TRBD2	CASSSSLLAGGGGTQYF	TGTGCCAGCAGTTCAAGCCTTCTAGCGGGGGGGGGAGGTACGCAGTATTTT
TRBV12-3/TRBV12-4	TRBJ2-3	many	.	CASSFQVDTQYF	TGTGCCAGCAGTTTTCAGGTAGATACGCAGTATTTT
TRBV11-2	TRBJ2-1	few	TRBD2	CAGSSRIVTSEGLREQFF	TGTGCCGGCAGCTCGCGCATCGTAACTAGCGAGGGACTAAGAGAGCAGTTCTTC
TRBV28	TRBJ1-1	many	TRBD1	CASSLGGTGTNTEAFF	TGTGCCAGCAGTTTAGGCGGGACAGGGACCAACACTGAAGCTTTCTTT
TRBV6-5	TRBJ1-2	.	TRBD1	CASNPRRSQGYTF	TGTGCCAGCAATCCTCGTCGCTCACAGGGGTACACCTTC
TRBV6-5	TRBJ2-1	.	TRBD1	CASSSIGTGGGEQSF	TGTGCCAGCAGTTCGATCGGGACAGGGGGAGGTGAGCAGTCCTTC
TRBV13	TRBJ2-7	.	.	CTSSSRGQFYEQYF	TGTACCAGCAGCTCTCGTGGACAGTTCTACGAGCAGTACTTC
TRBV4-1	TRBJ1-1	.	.	CASSQGFYSNGGLSEASF	TGCGCCAGCAGCCAAGGGTTCTACTCAAACGGGGGGCTCAGTGAAGCTTCCTTT
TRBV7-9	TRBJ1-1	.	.	CASLDGLNTETFF	TGCGCCAGTTTGGACGGTCTGAACACTGAAACTTTCTTT
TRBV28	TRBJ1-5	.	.	CVSRQARGWANQHQHF	TGTGTCAGCAGACAAGCCAGGGGATGGGCCAATCAGCACCAGCATTTT
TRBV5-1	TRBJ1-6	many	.	CASSLERSYNSPLHF	TGCGCCAGCAGCTTGGAGCGCTCCTATAATTCACCCCTCCACTTT
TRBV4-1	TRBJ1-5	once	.	CANSKASQSQPQHF	TGCGCCAACAGCAAAGCATCGCAATCTCAGCCCCAGCATTTT
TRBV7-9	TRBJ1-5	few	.	CASSLGGSQPQHF	TGTGCCAGCAGCTTAGGGGGGAGTCAGCCCCAGCATTTT
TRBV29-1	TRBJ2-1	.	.	CSVGTIGTYNDQFF	TGCAGCGTTGGGACTATCGGGACCTACAATGATCAGTTCTTC
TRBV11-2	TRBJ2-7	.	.	CAGSLAFRSSSYEQYF	TGTGCCGGCAGCTTAGCGTTTAGGTCGAGCTCGTACGAGCAGTACTTC
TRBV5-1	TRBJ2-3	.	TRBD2	CTIRNPWTSGGTSTDTQYF	TGCACCATCAGGAATCCATGGACTAGCGGGGGGACTAGCACAGATACGCAGTATTTT
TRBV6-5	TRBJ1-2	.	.	CASSPWSDYGYTF	TGTGCCAGCAGTCCCTGGAGTGATTATGGGTACACCTTC
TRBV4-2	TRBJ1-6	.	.	CASGTFRGNSPLHF	TGTGCCAGTGGGACCTTTAGGGGTAATTCACCCCTCCACTTT
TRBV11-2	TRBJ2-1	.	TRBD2	CTGSPDASGRAREQFF	TGTACCGGCAGCCCAGACGCTAGCGGGAGGGCCAGGGAGCAGTTCTTC
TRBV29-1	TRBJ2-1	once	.	CRVEGCQGRSNEQFF	TGCAGAGTTGAAGGGTGTCAGGGACGCAGCAATGAGCAGTTCTTC
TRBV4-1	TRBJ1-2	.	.	CASSQVRELGGYTF	TGTGCCAGCAGTCAGGTCAGGGAATTAGGCGGCTACACCTTC
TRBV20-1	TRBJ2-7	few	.	CSAGAARSYEQYF	TGCAGTGCTGGGGCCGCCCGCTCCTACGAGCAGTACTTC
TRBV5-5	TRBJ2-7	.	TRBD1	CVSSTGTGSYEQYF	TGTGTCAGCAGCACCGGGACAGGCTCCTACGAGCAGTACTTC
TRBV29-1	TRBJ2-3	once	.	CSPSLRERGTDTKYF	TGCAGCCCATCTCTCCGGGAGAGGGGCACGGATACGAAGTATTTT
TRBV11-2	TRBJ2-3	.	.	CASSPLVEGDTQYF	TGTGCCAGCAGCCCTCTAGTGGAGGGGGATACGCAGTATTTT
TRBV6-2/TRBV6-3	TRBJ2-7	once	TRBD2	CASRVTRSREEQYF	TGTGCCAGCAGAGTTACCAGATCTCGGGAGGAGCAATACTTC
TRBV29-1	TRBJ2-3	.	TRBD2	CATGLALTNTQYF	TGCGCAACTGGACTAGCACTAACAAATACGCAGTATTTT
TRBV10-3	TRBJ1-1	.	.	CAITESGDGSTEAFF	TGTGCCATCACTGAGTCCGGAGATGGGAGCACTGAAGCTTTCTTT
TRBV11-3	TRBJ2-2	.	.	CASSLRGNTGELFF	TGTGCCAGCAGCCTTCGGGGGAACACCGGGGAGCTGTTTTTT
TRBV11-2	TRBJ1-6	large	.	CASSSTLGTNRSSPLHF	TGTGCCAGCAGCTCAACATTAGGGACAAACCGGAGTTCACCCCTCCACTTT
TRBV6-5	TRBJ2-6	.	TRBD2	CASSHGTSGNGANVLTF	TGTGCCAGCAGTCACGGGACTAGCGGGAATGGGGCCAACGTCCTGACTTTC
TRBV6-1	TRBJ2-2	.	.	CASSGSGDTGELFF	TGTGCCAGCAGTGGTTCGGGAGACACCGGGGAGCTGTTTTTT
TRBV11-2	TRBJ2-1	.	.	CASSLGSLAWRNEQFF	TGTGCCAGCAGCTTAGGGTCACTAGCATGGCGCAATGAGCAGTTCTTC
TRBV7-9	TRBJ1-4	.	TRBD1	CVSSERQGVDEKMFF	TGTGTCAGCAGCGAACGACAGGGGGTGGATGAAAAAATGTTTTTT
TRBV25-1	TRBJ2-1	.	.	CASGVLYNEQFF	TGTGCCAGCGGGGTGCTGTACAATGAGCAGTTCTTC